The entry below gives a single T cell receptor (beta chain) sequence along with its context. Other nucleotide sequences from this sample produce the same CDR3. This CDR3 is 14 amino acids long. V gave up 1 base and J gave up 3 bases; unmatched junction bases: 2. Looked up from germline, CDR1 is SGHVS and CDR2 is FQNEAQ. These data belong to a study of blood T cell repertoires in COVID-19. Study at large: COVID-19 samples collected from the United States, Italy and Spain covered acute and convalescent phases. PBMCs, B-cell-depleted T cells, or T cells were the source of the cDNA or gDNA that made up the material.

Measured with immunoSEQ multiplex PCR; TCRdb has only the in-frame clones, and not every one. Among 240,000 or so clones listed, more than 85% were seen once. The chain combines TRBV7-8 with TRBJ2-7, with 8 bases matching TRBD1. Sequencing input: peripheral blood. The sequence was obtained from an older woman with active or convalescent COVID-19. CDR3 sequence: CASSLGTGLYEQYF. As DNA, the CDR3 is TGTGCCAGCAGCTTAGGGACAGGGCTCTACGAGCAGTACTTC.